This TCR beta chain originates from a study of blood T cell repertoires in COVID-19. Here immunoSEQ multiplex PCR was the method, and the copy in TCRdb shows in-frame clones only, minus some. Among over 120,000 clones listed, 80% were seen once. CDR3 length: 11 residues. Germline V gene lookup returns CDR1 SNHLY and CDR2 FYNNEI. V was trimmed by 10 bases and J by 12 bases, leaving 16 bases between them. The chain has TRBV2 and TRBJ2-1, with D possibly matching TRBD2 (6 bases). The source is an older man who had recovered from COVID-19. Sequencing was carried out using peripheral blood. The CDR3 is CATDWTIGQFF. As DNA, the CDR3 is TGTGCCACGGACTGGACTATCGGGCAGTTCTTC.